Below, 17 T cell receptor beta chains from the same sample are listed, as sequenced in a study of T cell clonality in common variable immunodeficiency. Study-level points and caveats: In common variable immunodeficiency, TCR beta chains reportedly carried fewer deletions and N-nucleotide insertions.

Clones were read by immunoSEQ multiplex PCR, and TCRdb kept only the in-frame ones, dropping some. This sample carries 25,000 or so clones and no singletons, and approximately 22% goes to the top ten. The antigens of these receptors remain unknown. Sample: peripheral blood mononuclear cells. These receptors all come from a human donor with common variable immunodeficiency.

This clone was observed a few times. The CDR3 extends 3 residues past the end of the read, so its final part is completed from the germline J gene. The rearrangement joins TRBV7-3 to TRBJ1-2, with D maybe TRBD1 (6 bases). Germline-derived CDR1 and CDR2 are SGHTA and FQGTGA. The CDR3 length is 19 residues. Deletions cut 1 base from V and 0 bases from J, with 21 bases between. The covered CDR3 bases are TGTGCCAGCAGCTTAAGACAGCCCAATGGGGGCTGGTCTAACTATGGC. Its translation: CASSLRQPNGGWSNYG. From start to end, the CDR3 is CASSLRQPNGGWSNYGYTF.

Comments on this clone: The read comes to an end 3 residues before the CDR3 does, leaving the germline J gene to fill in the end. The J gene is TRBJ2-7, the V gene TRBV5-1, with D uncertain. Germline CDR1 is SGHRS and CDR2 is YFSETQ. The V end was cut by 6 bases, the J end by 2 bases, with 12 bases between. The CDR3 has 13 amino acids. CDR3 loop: CASTHAKTYEQYF. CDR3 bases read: TGCGCCAGCACCCACGCGAAAACCTACGAG.

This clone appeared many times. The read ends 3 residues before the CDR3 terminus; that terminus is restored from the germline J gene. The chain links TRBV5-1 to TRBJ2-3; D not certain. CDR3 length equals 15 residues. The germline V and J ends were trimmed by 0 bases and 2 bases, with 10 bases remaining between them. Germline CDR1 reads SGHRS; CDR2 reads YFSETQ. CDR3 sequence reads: CASSLATVSTDTQYF. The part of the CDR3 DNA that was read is TGCGCCAGCAGCTTGGCCACAGTATCCACAGATACG.

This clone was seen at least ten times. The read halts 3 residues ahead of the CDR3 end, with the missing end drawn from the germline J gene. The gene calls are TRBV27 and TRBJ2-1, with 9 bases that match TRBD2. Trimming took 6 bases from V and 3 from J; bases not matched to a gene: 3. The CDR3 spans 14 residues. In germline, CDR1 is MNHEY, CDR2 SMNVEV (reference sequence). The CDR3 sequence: CASRAGGHYNEQFF. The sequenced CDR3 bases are TGTGCCAGCAGAGCGGGGGGACACTACAATGAG.

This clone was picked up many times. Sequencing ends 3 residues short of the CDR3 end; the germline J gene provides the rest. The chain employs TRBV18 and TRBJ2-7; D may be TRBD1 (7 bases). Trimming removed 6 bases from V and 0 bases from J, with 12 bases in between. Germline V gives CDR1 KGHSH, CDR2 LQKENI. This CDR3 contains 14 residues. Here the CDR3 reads CASSEGQSSYEQYF. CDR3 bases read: TGTGCCAGCTCGGAGGGACAGAGCTCCTACGAG. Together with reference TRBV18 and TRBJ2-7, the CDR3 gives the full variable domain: NAGVMQNPRHLVRRRGQEARLRCSPMKGHSHVYWYRQLPEEGLKFMVYLQKENIIDESGMPKERFSAEFPKEGPSILRIQQVVRGDSAAYFCASSEGQSSYEQYFGPGTRLTVT.

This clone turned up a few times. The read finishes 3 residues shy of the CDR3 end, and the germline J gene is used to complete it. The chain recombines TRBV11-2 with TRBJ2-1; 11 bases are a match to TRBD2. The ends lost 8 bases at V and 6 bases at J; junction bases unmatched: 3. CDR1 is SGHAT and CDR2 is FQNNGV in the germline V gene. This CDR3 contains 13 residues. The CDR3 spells CASRLAGSNEQFF. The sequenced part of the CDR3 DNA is TGTGCCAGCCGACTAGCGGGAAGCAATGAG.

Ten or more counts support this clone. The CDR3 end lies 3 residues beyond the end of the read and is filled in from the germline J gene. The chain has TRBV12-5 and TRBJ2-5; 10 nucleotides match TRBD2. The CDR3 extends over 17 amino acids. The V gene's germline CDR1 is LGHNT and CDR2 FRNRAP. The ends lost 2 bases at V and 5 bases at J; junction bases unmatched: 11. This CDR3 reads CASGLSLLAGDGETQYF. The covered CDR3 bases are TGTGCTAGTGGTTTGTCACTCCTAGCGGGGGACGGGGAGACC. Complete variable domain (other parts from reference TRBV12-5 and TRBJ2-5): DARVTQTPRHKVTEMGQEVTMRCQPILGHNTVFWYRQTMMQGLELLAYFRNRAPLDDSGMPKDRFSAEMPDATLATLKIQPSEPRDSAVYFCASGLSLLAGDGETQYFGPGTRLLVL.

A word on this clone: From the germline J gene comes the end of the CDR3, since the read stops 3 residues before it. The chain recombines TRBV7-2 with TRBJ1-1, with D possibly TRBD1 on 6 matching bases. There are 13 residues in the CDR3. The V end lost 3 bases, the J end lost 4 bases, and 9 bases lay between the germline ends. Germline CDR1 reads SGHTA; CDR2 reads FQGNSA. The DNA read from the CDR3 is TGTGCCAGCAGCTTCGGAGGGGGCACTGAA. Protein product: CASSFGGGTE. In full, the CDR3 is CASSFGGGTEAFF.

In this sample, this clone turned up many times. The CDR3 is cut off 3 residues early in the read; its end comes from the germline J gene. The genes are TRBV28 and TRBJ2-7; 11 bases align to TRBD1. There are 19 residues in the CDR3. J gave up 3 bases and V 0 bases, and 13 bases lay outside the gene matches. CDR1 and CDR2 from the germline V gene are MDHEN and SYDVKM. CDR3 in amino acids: CASSLWPGTGGKEGYEQYF. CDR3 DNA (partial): TGTGCCAGCAGTTTATGGCCGGGGACAGGGGGGAAAGAGGGCTACGAG.

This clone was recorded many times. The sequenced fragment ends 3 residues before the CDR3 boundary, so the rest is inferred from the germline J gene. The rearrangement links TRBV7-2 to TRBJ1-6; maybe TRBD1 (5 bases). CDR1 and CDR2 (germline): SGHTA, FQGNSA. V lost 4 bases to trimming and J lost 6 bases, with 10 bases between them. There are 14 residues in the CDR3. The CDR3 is CASSSSGSNSPLHF. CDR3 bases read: TGTGCCAGCAGCTCCTCAGGGAGTAATTCACCC.

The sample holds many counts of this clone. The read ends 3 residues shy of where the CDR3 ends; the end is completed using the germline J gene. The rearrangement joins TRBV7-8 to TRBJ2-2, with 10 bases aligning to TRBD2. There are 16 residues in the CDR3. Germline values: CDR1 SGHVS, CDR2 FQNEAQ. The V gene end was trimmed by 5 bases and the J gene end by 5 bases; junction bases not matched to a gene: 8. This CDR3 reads CASSLPGLADTGELFF. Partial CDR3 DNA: TGTGCCAGCAGCCTGCCCGGACTAGCGGATACCGGGGAG.

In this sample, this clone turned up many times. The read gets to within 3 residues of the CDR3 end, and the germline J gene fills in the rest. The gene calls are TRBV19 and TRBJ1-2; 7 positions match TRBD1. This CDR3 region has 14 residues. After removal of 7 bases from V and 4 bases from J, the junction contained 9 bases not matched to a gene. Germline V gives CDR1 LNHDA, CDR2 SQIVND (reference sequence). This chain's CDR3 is CASTQGVNSYGYTF. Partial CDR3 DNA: TGTGCCAGTACCCAGGGGGTTAATAGCTATGGC.

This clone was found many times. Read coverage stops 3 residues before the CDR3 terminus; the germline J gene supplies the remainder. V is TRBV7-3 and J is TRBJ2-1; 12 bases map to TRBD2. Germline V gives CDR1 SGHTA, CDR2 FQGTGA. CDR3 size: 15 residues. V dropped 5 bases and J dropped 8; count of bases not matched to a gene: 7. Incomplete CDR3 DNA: TGTGCCAGCAGCGAAACTAGCGGGAGGACCGATGAG. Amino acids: CASSETSGRTDE. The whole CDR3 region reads CASSETSGRTDEQFF.

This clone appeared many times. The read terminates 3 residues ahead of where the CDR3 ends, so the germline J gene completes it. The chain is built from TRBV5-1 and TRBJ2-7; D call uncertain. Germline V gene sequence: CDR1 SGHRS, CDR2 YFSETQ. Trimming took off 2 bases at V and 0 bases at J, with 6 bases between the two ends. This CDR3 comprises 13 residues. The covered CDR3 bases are TGCGCCAGCAGCTTTTCCCACTCCTACGAG. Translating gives CASSFSHSYE. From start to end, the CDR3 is CASSFSHSYEQYF.

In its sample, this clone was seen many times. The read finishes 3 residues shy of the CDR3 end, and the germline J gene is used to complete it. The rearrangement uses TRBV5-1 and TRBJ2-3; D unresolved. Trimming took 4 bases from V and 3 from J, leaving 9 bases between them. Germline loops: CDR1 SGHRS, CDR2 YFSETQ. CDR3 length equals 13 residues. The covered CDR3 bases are TGCGCCAGCAGCCGCACTATTACAGATACG. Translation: CASSRTITDT. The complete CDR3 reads CASSRTITDTQYF.

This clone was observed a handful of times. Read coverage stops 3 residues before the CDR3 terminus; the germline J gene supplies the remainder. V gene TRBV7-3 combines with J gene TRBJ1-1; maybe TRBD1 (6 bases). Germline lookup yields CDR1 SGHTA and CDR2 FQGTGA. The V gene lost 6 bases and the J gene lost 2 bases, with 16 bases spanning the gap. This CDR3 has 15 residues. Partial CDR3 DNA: TGTGCCAGCAGGGACGCCGGGACATCTAACACTGAA. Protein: CASRDAGTSNTE. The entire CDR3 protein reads CASRDAGTSNTEAFF. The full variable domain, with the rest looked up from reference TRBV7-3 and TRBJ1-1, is GAGVSQTPSNKVTEKGKYVELRCDPISGHTALYWYRQSLGQGPEFLIYFQGTGAADDSGLPNDRFFAVRPEGSVSTLKIQRTERGDSAVYLCASRDAGTSNTEAFFGQGTRLTVV.

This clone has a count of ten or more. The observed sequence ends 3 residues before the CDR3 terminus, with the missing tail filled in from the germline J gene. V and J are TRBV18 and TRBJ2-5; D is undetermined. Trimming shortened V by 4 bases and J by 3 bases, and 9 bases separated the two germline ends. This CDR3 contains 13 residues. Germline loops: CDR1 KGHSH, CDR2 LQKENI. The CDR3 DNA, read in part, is TGTGCCAGCTCACTCCACCTAAAAGAGACC. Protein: CASSLHLKET. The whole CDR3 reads CASSLHLKETQYF. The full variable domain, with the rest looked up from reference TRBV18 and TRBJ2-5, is NAGVMQNPRHLVRRRGQEARLRCSPMKGHSHVYWYRQLPEEGLKFMVYLQKENIIDESGMPKERFSAEFPKEGPSILRIQQVVRGDSAAYFCASSLHLKETQYFGPGTRLLVL.